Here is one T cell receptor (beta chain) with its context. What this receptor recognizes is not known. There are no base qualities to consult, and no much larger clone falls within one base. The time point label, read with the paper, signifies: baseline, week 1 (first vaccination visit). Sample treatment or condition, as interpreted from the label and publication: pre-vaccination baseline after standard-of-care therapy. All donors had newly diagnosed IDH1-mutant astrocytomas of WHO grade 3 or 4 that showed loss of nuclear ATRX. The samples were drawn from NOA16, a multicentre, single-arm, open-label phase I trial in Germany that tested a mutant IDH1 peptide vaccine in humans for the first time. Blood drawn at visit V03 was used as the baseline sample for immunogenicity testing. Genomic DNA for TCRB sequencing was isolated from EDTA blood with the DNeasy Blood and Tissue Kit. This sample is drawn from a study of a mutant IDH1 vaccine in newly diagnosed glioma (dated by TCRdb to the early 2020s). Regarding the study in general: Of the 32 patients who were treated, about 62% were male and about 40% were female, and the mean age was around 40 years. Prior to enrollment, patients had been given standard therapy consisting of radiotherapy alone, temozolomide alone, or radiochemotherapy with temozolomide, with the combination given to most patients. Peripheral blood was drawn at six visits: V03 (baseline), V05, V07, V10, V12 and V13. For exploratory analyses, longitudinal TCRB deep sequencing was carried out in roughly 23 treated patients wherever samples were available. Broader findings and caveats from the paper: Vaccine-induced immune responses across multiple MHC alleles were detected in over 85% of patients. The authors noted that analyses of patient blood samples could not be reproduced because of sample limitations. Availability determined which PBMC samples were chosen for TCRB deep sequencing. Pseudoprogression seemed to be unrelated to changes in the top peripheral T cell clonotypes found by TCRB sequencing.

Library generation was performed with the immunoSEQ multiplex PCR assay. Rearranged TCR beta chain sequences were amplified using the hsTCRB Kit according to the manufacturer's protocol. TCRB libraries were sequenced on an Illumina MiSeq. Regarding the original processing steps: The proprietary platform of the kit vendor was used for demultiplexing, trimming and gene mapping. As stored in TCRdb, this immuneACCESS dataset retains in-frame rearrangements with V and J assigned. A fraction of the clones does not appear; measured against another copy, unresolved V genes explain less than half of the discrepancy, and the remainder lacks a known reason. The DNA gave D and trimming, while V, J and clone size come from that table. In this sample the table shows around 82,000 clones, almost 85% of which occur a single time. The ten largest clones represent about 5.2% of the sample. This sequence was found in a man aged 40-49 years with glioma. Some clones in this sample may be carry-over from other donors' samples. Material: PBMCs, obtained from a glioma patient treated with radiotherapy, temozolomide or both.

The DNA sequence is given as TGTGCCTGGAACCCGATGGGCCCACGATACAATGAGCAGTTCTTC. The encoded protein is CAWNPMGPRYNEQFF. The rearrangement joined TRBV30 to TRBJ2-1; the D gene is unclear. The CDR3 holds 15 amino acids from the cysteine to the phenylalanine. Only CDR3 DNA remains: 45 bases, in frame from the first base. V drops 4 bases and J drops 4 bases, leaving 17 bases in between. The germline V gene (reference sequence) provides CDR1 GTSNPN and CDR2 SVGIG. Outside the CDR3, residues come from the reference TRBV30 and TRBJ2-1 proteins, so the full variable domain is: SQTIHQWPATLVQPVGSPLSLECTVEGTSNPNLYWYRQAAGRGLQLLFYSVGIGQISSEVPQNLSASRPQDRQFILSSKKLLLSDSGFYLCAWNPMGPRYNEQFFGPGTRLTVL.